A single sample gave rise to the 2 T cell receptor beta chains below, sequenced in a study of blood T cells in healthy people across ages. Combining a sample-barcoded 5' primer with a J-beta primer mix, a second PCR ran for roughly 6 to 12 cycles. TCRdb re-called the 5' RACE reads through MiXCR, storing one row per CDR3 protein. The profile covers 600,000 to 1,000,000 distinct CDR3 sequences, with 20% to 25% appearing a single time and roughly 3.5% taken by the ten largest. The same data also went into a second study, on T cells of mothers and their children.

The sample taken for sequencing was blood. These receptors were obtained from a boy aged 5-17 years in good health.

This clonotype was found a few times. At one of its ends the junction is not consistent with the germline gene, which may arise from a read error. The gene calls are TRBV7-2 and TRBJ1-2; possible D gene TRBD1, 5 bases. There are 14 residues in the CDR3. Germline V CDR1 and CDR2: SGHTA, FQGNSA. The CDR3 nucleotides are TGTGCCAGCAGCCTAGCGAGCAGGGAGGATGGCTACACCTTC. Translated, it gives CASSLASREDGYTF.

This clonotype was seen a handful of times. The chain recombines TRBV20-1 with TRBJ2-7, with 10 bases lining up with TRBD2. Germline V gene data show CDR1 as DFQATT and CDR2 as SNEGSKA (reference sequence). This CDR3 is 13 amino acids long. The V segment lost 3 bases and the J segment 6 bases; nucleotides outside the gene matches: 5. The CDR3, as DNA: TGCAGTGCTAGCTCTAGCGGGAGCCGCGAGCAGTACTTC. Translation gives CSASSSGSREQYF.